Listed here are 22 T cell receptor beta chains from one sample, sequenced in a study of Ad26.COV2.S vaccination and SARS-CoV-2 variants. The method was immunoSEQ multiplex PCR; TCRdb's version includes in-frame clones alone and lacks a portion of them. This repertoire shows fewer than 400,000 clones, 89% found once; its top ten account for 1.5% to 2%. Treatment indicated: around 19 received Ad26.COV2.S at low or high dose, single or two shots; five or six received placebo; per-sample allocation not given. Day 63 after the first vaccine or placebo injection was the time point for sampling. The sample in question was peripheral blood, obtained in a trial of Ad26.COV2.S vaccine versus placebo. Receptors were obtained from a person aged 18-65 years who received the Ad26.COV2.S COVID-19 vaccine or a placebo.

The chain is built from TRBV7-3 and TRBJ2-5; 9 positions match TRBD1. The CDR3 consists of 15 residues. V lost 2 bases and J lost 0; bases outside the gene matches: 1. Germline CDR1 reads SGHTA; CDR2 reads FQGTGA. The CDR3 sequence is CASSLGDRDQETQYF. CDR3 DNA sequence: TGTGCCAGCAGCTTAGGGGACAGGGACCAAGAGACCCAGTACTTC. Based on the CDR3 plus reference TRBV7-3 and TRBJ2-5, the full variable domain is GAGVSQTPSNKVTEKGKYVELRCDPISGHTALYWYRQSLGQGPEFLIYFQGTGAADDSGLPNDRFFAVRPEGSVSTLKIQRTERGDSAVYLCASSLGDRDQETQYFGPGTRLLVL.

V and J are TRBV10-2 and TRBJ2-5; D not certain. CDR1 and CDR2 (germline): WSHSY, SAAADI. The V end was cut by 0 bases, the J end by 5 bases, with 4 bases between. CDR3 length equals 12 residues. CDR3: CASSESRETQYF. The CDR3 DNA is TGCGCCAGCAGTGAGTCCAGGGAGACCCAGTACTTC.

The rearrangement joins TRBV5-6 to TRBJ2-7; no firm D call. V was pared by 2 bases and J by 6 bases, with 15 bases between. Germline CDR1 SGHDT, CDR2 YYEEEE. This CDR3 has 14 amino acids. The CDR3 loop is CASSFGLPGGEQYF. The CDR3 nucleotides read TGTGCCAGCAGCTTTGGGCTCCCTGGTGGCGAGCAGTACTTC. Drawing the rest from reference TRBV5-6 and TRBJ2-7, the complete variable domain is DAGVTQSPTHLIKTRGQQVTLRCSPKSGHDTVSWYQQALGQGPQFIFQYYEEEERQRGNFPDRFSGHQFPNYSSELNVNALLLGDSALYLCASSFGLPGGEQYFGPGTRLTVT.

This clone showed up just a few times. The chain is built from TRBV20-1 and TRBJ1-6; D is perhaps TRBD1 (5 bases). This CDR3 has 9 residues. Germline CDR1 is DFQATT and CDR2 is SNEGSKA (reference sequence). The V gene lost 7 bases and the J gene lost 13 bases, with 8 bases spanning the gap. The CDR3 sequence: CSGGMPLHF. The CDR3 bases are TGCAGTGGGGGGATGCCCCTCCACTTT.

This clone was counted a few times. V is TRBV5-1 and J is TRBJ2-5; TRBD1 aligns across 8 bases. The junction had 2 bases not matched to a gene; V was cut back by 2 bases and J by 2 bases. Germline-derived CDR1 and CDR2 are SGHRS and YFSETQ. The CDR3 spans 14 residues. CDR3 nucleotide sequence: TGCGCCAGCAGCTTAGACAGGGGACAAGAGACCCAGTACTTC. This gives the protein CASSLDRGQETQYF.

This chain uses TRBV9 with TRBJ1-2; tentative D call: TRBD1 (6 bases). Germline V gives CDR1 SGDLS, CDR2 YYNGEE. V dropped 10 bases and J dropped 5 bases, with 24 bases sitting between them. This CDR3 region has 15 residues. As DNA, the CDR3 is TGTGCCCGGCCGGGGAGGGGGAAAGCGACTTATGGCTACACCTTC. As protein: CARPGRGKATYGYTF.

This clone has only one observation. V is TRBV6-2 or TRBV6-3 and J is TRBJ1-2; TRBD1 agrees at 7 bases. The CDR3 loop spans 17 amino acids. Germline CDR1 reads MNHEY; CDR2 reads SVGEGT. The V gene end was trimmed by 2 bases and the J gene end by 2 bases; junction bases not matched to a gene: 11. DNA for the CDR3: TGTGCCAGCAGTTACCCTTTTGGACAGGCGATCAACTATGGCTACACCTTC. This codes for CASSYPFGQAINYGYTF.

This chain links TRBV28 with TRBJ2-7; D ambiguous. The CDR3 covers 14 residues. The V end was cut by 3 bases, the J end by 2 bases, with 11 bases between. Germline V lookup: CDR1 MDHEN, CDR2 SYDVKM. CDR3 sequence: CASSLSWTAYEQYF. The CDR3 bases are TGTGCCAGCAGTTTGTCTTGGACGGCCTACGAGCAGTACTTC.

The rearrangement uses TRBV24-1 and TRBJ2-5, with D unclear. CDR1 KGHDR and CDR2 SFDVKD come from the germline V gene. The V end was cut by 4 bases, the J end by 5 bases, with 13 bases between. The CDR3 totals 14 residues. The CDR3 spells CATSDPRPGETQYF. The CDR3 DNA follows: TGTGCCACCAGTGACCCACGACCCGGGGAGACCCAGTACTTC.

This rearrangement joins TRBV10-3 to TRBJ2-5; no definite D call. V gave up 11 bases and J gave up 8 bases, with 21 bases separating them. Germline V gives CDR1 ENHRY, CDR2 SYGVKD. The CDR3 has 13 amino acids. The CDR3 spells CAVGEVRQETQYF. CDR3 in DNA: TGTGCCGTGGGTGAAGTGCGGCAGGAAACCCAGTACTTC.

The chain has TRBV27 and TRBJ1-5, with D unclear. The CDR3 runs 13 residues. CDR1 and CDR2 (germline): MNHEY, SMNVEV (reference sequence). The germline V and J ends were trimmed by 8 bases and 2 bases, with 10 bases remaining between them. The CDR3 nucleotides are TGTGCCAGCGGCCCGGACGGCAATCAGCCCCAGCATTTT. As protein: CASGPDGNQPQHF.

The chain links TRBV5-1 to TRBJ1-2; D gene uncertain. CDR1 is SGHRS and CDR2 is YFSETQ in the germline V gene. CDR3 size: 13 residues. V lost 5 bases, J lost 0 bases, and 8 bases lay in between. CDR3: CASSKDANYGYTF. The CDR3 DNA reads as TGCGCCAGCAGTAAGGACGCTAACTATGGCTACACCTTC.

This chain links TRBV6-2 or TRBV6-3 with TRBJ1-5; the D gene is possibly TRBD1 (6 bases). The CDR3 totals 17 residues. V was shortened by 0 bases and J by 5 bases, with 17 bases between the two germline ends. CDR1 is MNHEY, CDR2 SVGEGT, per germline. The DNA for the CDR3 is TGTGCCAGCAGTTACTCGACCAGCCCTGGGGGCGATCAGCCCCAGCATTTT. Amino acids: CASSYSTSPGGDQPQHF.

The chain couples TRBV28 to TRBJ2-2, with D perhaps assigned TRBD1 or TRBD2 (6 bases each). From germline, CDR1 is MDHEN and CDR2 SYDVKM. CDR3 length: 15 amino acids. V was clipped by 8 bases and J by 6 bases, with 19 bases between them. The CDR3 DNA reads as TGTGCCAGCCGGAACAGGGAGGATTTCCCCGGGGAGCTGTTTTTT. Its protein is CASRNREDFPGELFF.

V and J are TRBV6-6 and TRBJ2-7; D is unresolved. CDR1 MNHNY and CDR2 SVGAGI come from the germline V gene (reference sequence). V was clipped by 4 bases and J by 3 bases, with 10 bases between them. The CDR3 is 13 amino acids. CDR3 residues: CASSSPPGYEQYF. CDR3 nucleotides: TGTGCCAGCAGTTCACCACCCGGCTACGAGCAGTACTTC.

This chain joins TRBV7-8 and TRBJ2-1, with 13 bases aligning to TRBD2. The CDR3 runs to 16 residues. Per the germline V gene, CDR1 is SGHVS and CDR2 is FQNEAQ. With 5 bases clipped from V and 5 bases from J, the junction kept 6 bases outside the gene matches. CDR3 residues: CASSPRLAGGHNEQFF. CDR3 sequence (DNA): TGTGCCAGCAGCCCGAGACTAGCGGGAGGCCACAATGAGCAGTTCTTC.

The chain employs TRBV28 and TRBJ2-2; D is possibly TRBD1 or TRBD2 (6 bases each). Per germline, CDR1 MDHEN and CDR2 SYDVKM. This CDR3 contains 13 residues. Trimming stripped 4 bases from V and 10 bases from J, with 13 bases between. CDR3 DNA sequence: TGTGCCAGCAGTTCGCACAGGGAGGTGGAGCTGTTTTTT. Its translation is CASSSHREVELFF.

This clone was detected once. The CDR3 is CASSALTGRNEKLFF. The CDR3 nucleotides read TGTGCCAGCAGCGCCTTGACAGGACGTAATGAAAAACTGTTTTTT. The rearrangement joins TRBV7-2 to TRBJ1-4; TRBD1 is a possible D gene (6 bases). Per germline, CDR1 SGHTA and CDR2 FQGNSA. V lost 5 bases and J lost 4, with 14 bases in between. This CDR3 region has 15 residues.

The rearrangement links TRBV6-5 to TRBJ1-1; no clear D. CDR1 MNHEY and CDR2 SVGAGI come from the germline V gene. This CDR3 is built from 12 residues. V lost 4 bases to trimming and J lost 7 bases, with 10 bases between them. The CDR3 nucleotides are TGTGCCAGCAGTTCTCCCTTACTTGAAGCTTTCTTT. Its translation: CASSSPLLEAFF.

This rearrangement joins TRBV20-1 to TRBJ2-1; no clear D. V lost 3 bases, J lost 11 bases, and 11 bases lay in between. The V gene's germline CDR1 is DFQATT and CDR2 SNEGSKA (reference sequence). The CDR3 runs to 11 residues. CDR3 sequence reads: CSASASTQQFF. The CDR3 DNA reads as TGCAGTGCTAGTGCGAGCACGCAGCAGTTCTTC.

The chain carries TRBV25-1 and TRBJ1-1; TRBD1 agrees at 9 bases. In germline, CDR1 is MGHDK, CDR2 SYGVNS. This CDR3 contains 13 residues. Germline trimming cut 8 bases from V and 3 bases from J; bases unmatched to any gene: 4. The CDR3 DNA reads TGTGCCAGCCGAGACAGGGGGGACACTGAAGCTTTCTTT. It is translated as CASRDRGDTEAFF.

CDR3 DNA: TGTGCCATCAGTGATCCCCTCGGCAGGGGGCAAGGAAACACCATATATTTT. Protein: CAISDPLGRGQGNTIYF. V gene TRBV10-3 combines with J gene TRBJ1-3; 8 bases fit TRBD1. Trimming at V came to 3 bases and at J to 4 bases, leaving 11 bases not matched to a gene. The germline V gene encodes CDR1 ENHRY and CDR2 SYGVKD. CDR3 length equals 17 residues.